This T cell receptor beta chain is from a study of control samples from healthy donors and cancer patients. V lost 2 bases and J lost 6, with 11 bases in between. The CDR3 contains 14 residues. Germline-derived CDR1 and CDR2 are SGHTA and FQGNSA. This table comes from immunoSEQ multiplex PCR, and its TCRdb copy is limited to in-frame clones, with some not included. The table includes around 63,000 clones, around 87% detected once. Material for sequencing was PBMCs. The clonotype was recovered from a woman in her forties or fifties with head and neck cancer. The chain employs TRBV7-2 and TRBJ2-1; tentative D call: TRBD1 (5 bases). CDR3 region: CASSLRARANEQFF. CDR3 in DNA: TGTGCCAGCAGCTTAAGGGCCAGGGCCAATGAGCAGTTCTTC.